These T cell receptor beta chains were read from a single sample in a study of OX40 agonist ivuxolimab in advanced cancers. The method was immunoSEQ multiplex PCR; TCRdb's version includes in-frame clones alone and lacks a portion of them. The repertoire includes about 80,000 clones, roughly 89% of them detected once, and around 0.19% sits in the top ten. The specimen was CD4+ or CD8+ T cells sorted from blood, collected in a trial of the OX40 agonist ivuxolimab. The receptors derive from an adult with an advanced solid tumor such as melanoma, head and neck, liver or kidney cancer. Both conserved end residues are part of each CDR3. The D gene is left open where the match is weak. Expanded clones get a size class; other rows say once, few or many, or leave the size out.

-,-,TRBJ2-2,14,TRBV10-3,TGTGCCATCAGTGAGTCAACCCTAACCGGGGAGCTGTTTTTT,CAISESTLTGELFF
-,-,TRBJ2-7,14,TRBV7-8,TGTGCCAGCAGCTTAGGGCACAGGACCTACGAGCAGTACTTC,CASSLGHRTYEQYF
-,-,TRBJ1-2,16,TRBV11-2,TGTGCCAGCAGCCTCAGAGCGGGGAGCCCTAACTATGGCTACACCTTC,CASSLRAGSPNYGYTF
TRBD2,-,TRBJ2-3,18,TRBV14,TGTGCCAGCAGCCTAAAGACTAGCGGGGGACCCAGCACAGATACGCAGTATTTT,CASSLKTSGGPSTDTQYF
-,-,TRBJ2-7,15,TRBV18,TGTGCCAGCTCACCAAAGGTTTCTGGGTCCTACGAGCAGTACTTC,CASSPKVSGSYEQYF
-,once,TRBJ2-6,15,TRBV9,TGTGCCAGCAGCGTAGTTAGCTCTGGGGCCAACGTCCTGACTTTC,CASSVVSSGANVLTF
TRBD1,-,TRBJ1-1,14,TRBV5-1,TGCGCCAGCAGCTCCCAGGGGGCGAGAACTGAAGCTTTCTTT,CASSSQGARTEAFF
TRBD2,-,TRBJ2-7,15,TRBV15,TGTGCCACCAGCAGACTAGCGGGAGGGCCCTACGAGCAGTACTTC,CATSRLAGGPYEQYF
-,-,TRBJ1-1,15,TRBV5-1,TGCGCCAGCAGAAACGTACCCGGGAGGGACACTGAAGCTTTCTTT,CASRNVPGRDTEAFF
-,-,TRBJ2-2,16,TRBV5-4,TGTGCCAGCAGCTTGGCCTGGCAGACGAACACCGGGGAGCTGTTTTTT,CASSLAWQTNTGELFF
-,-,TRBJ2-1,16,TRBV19,TGTGCCAGTAGTCCCCGTCGGAGGGAGGGGGGCAATGAGCAGTTCTTC,CASSPRRREGGNEQFF
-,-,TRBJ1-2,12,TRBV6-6,TGTGCCAGCAGTTACTCAGGGGATGGCTACACCTTC,CASSYSGDGYTF
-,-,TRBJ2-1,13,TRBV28,TGTGCCAGCAGAACCCAGGGGTACAATGAGCAGTTCTTC,CASRTQGYNEQFF